Here is one TCR beta chain with its context. What it binds is unknown. Germline CDR1 and CDR2: MGHRA and YSYEKL. The V end was cut by 0 bases, the J end by 12 bases, with 11 bases between. The CDR3 covers 12 residues. The sample belongs to a study of shared clonotypes between healthy human individuals. Study-level information: Each donor contributed plates that comprised three CD4 naive, three CD4 memory, two CD8 naive and one CD8 memory.

Once extracted for a subset, genomic DNA was divided evenly among several immunoSEQ plates. Sequencing used immunoSEQ multiplex PCR; TCRdb keeps in-frame clones, though not all of them. The sample yields just over 2,000,000 clones, about 94% seen once. It was CD45RO-negative cells, positively selected for CCR7, that made up naive CD8 cells, with terminally differentiated effector memory CD45RA+ cells excluded. Study findings and constraints: Rarefaction demonstrated incomplete sorted-subset sequencing despite large depth. The authors expected sequencing depth to affect clonotype sharing among donors.

The TCR comes from a man aged 18 to 29 in good health. Sequencing was done on a sample of naive CD8+ T cells sorted from blood. This chain connects TRBV4-1 to TRBJ1-2, with D unresolved. CDR3 sequence: CASSQDRIINTF. The CDR3 coding sequence is TGCGCCAGCAGCCAAGATCGGATAATTAACACCTTC.